The present entry profiles one T cell receptor beta chain with its context. Its antigen is currently unknown. This record belongs to a study of cytomegalovirus exposure and HLA in healthy donors. The PCR made use of 60 Vbeta and 13 Jbeta primers. The table came from immunoSEQ multiplex PCR; TCRdb's copy has only in-frame clones and leaves some out. The sample lists approximately 220,000 clones, more than 60% occurring once. Study results and limitations: Testing in vitro showed three CMV-associated chains specific for CMV antigens.

Specimen: PBMCs. This clonotype was obtained from a man in his forties or fifties in good health and CMV-seronegative.

CDR3 amino acids: CASSSVSGGISSYNEQFF. The CDR3 DNA is TGCGCCAGCAGCTCCGTGAGCGGGGGGATTAGCTCCTACAATGAGCAGTTCTTC. The V call is TRBV5-1, the J call TRBJ2-1, with 9 positions matching TRBD2. The CDR3 runs 18 residues. Germline values: CDR1 SGHRS, CDR2 YFSETQ. Losses at the gene ends were 3 bases for V and 0 bases for J; bases not matched to a gene: 10. Full variable domain (missing parts from reference TRBV5-1 and TRBJ2-1): KAGVTQTPRYLIKTRGQQVTLSCSPISGHRSVSWYQQTPGQGLQFLFEYFSETQRNKGNFPGRFSGRQFSNSRSEMNVSTLELGDSALYLCASSSVSGGISSYNEQFFGPGTRLTVL.